The clone carrying this T cell receptor beta chain was counted at least ten times. This sample is drawn from a study of spatial heterogeneity in lung cancer. MiXCR, run by TCRdb on the 5' RACE reads, gives a single entry per CDR3 protein. The data contain around 47,000 distinct CDR3 sequences, 6.5% to 7.5% of them singletons. Time point described: blood at routine non-recurrence follow-up after resection. The study sequenced unsorted whole RNA from tumor, nontumor lung or frozen PBMC. Germline CDR1 and CDR2: ENHRY and SYGVKD. Trimming took 8 bases from V and 4 from J; bases not matched to a gene: 17. The CDR3 has 17 residues.

The specimen comprised PBMCs, sampled at follow-up. This TCR derives from a female donor with early-stage non-small cell lung cancer. The rearrangement uses TRBV10-3 and TRBJ2-7; 10 nucleotides align to TRBD1. The CDR3 bases are TGTGCCATCGGGACAGGGGCCGCCATTAGTCTCGTGTACGAGCAGTACTTC. It codes for CAIGTGAAISLVYEQYF.